This TCR beta chain came from a study of prognosis after radiotherapy for stage I lung cancer. General study findings and limits: Tumor specificity of expanded TCR clones went undetermined.

The patients, a group without prior chemotherapy, radiotherapy or other malignancies, were all node-negative on CT and PET/CT. This clonotype was observed many times. Its antigen is undetermined. The TCR beta CDR3 region was amplified from genomic DNA, with two rounds of multiplex PCR being used for the amplification. It was primers specific to each TRBV and TRBJ gene that first-round PCR used. Using its own MiXCR run on the multiplex PCR reads, TCRdb lists one record per CDR3 protein. The table shows more than 30,000 distinct CDR3 sequences, with about 33% occurring only once. V was pared by 2 bases and J by 2 bases, with 7 bases between. The CDR3 contains 15 residues. In germline, CDR1 is MNHEY, CDR2 SVGAGI.

The chain has TRBV6-5 and TRBJ2-6; D remains unclear. The material sequenced was PBMCs, taken before or after stereotactic body radiation therapy (not recorded which). This TCR came from a donor of 50 years or more with non-small cell lung cancer. In DNA, the CDR3 is TGTGCCAGCAGTTACCAAATTGCTGGGGCCAACGTCCTGACTTTC. Its translation: CASSYQIAGANVLTF.